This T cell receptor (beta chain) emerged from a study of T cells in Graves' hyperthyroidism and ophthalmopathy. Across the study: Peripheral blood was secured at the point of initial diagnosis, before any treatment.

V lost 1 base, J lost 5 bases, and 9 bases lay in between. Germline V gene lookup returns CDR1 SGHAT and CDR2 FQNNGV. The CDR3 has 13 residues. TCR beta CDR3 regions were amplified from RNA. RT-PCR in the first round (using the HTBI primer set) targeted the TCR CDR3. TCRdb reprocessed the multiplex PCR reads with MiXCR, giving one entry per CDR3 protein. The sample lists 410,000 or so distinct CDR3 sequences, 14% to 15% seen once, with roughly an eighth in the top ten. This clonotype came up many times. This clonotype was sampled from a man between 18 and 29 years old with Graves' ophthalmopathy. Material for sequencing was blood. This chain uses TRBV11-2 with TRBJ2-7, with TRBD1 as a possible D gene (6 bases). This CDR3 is CASSLGAGDEQYF. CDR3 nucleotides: TGTGCCAGCAGCTTAGGGGCAGGGGACGAGCAGTACTTC.